The 5 T cell receptor beta chains below come from one sample, sequenced in a study of vaccination effects on CD4 cells after COVID-19. ViraFEST expansion of antigen-specific CD4+ T cells with viral peptide pools preceded sequencing. Upon completion of approximately ten days in culture, CD4+ T cells were isolated. Previously uninfected by SARS-CoV-2, the vaccine recipients also showed negative nucleocapsid antibodies. These receptors lack a known antigen. TCRdb's copy holds only in-frame clones and misses some; the assay was immunoSEQ multiplex PCR. This sample yields about 73,000 clones, of which 60% to 85% are seen a single time; roughly 10% belongs to the top ten. The sample in question was CD4+ T cells from PBMCs cultured with SARS-CoV-2 spike peptides, obtained before COVID-19 vaccination. The receptors derive from a human donor who received a COVID-19 vaccine.

V and J are TRBV14 and TRBJ2-3; D unresolved. The germline V gene encodes CDR1 SGHDN and CDR2 FVKESK. The CDR3 covers 13 residues. V lost 0 bases, J lost 4 bases, and 5 bases lay in between. CDR3: CASSQEWADTQYF. In DNA form, the CDR3 reads TGTGCCAGCAGCCAAGAGTGGGCAGATACGCAGTATTTT.

The chain links TRBV2 to TRBJ1-2; D gene uncertain. The germline V and J ends were trimmed by 3 bases and 3 bases, with 8 bases remaining between them. The CDR3 totals 13 residues. Germline loops: CDR1 SNHLY, CDR2 FYNNEI. In DNA form, the CDR3 reads TGTGCCAGCAGTGAGGGATCCGACTATGGCTACACCTTC. It is translated as CASSEGSDYGYTF.

This clone came up once. The V and J genes are TRBV9 and TRBJ2-2; 8 nucleotides match TRBD2. Germline CDR1 reads SGDLS; CDR2 reads YYNGEE. The CDR3 contains 14 residues. The V gene end was trimmed by 2 bases and the J gene end by 6 bases; junction bases not matched to a gene: 3. The CDR3 here is CASSVSGGAGELFF. The CDR3 nucleotides are TGTGCCAGCAGCGTCTCCGGGGGGGCCGGGGAGCTGTTTTTT.

This chain uses TRBV12-5 with TRBJ2-1, with a tentative D call TRBD1 (5 bases). Deletions cut 0 bases from V and 0 bases from J, with 12 bases between. Germline CDR1 is LGHNT and CDR2 is FRNRAP. This CDR3 has 17 residues. The CDR3 region has the DNA TGTGCTAGTGGTTTGGTATATTGGACAAGCTCCTACAATGAGCAGTTCTTC. Translated, it gives CASGLVYWTSSYNEQFF. Using reference TRBV12-5 and TRBJ2-1 for the parts outside the CDR3, the full variable domain is DARVTQTPRHKVTEMGQEVTMRCQPILGHNTVFWYRQTMMQGLELLAYFRNRAPLDDSGMPKDRFSAEMPDATLATLKIQPSEPRDSAVYFCASGLVYWTSSYNEQFFGPGTRLTVL.

This clone was detected only a few times. CDR3 amino acids: CASYQGSTDTQYF. DNA for the CDR3: TGTGCCAGCTACCAGGGCAGCACAGATACGCAGTATTTT. The chain recombines TRBV18 with TRBJ2-3, with D possibly matching TRBD1 (5 bases). The CDR3 totals 13 residues. Trimming shortened V by 7 bases and J by 0 bases, and 8 bases separated the two germline ends. Germline lookup yields CDR1 KGHSH and CDR2 LQKENI.